This T cell receptor beta chain was sequenced in a study of molecular identifiers for immune sequencing clone quantification listed by TCRdb under 2018. Looking at the study overall: For a replicate experiment, the RNA from either 20,000 or 100,000 naive CD8 T cells was divided into five aliquots, and four of those aliquots went on to sequencing. This methods study benchmarked molecular-identifier clustering-based TCR repertoire sequencing (MIDCIRS) and TCR RNA copy counting, using CD8 T cells to do so. Findings and caveats that apply to the study as a whole: Modeling gave about 3 recovered TCR RNA copies per cell versus 8 to 10 by digital PCR, implying about 30% capture efficiency. The naive libraries included spiked-in Jurkat TCR RNA (around 10 copies' worth), and this RNA is not part of the donor repertoire. In CMV-specific effector cells, over 99% of molecules were held by clones above 20 RNA copies, whereas under 1% of molecules were held by such clones in naive cells. When barcode sub-clustering was left out, chimeric consensus sequences inflated TCR diversity, with chimeras reaching as high as 47%. Spiked-in Jurkat TCR RNA equal to a single cell's worth was reported to be detectable even within 1,200,000 naive CD8 T cells. The sizes of highly expanded clones could end up underestimated when identical TCR molecules share a barcode.

There are many counts of this clonotype. What antigen it recognizes has not been identified. No base qualities exist here, and no much larger clone lies one base off it. Libraries of naive CD8 T cells were generated from roughly 21,000 to 960,000 sorted cells, with 10%, 30% or 50% of the purified RNA used. Naive CD8 T cells were FACS-sorted as CD8+CD4-CCR7+CD45RA+ on a BD FACSAria II into RLT Plus buffer. Under 11 TCR copies' worth of Jurkat RNA were spiked into roughly 20,000-1,000,000 naive CD8 T cell samples to test detection sensitivity. Enrichment of CD8 T cells was done with RosetteSep CD8+ T Cell Enrichment Cocktail plus Ficoll-Paque, and ACK red cell lysis came afterward. From the cysteine up to the phenylalanine, the CDR3 has a length of 13 residues. The retained sequence is limited to the CDR3, 39 bases, with the frame set at the first base. CDR1 and CDR2, per the germline V gene, are SQVTM and ANQGSEA. Clipping removes 6 bases from V and 0 bases from J, with 4 as the unmatched junction base count.

The protocol used for the library was PCR. The reads were generated on a NextSeq 500. Preparation of bulk TCR libraries followed a previously described approach, with the TCR primers listed in Table S5. Total RNA was purified with the Qiagen AllPrep DNA/RNA kit. Before any analysis, reads coming from multiple sequencing runs of the same library were combined into one pool. In the original analysis: Reads were retained only if their TCR constant sequence matched exactly, and those retained reads were trimmed to 150 nt and grouped according to their 12-nt molecular barcodes. Within each barcode group, reads were sub-clustered at a 15% Levenshtein threshold, and quality-weighted consensus sequences were built per RNA molecule. Non-functional sequences were removed, as were lower-count sequences one edit away from another. Based on a fit of two negative binomial distributions, barcode sub-clusters having less than 20% of the maximum read count were discarded. TCRdb reran the public reads through fastp at Q25 and MiXCR, keeping productive beta chains. Entries that share a CDR3 protein sequence are merged under the most common genes and DNA. V and J calls and clone size were set by TCRdb, not the authors. This sample comprises about 510,000 distinct CDR3 sequences, 25% of them detected only once. The ten largest account for over 0.6% of the sample.

The TCR comes from a human donor in good health. Some libraries in this study had Jurkat cell RNA spiked in. The chain is made from TRBV29-1 and TRBJ1-1, with TRBD1 matching 7 junction bases. Sequencing used naive CD8+ T cells from blood, with Jurkat cell RNA spiked in. The cell subset or site tag for this specimen amounts to: FACS-sorted CD8+CD4-CCR7+CD45RA+ naive T cells. The CDR3 sequence is CSVVDRMNTEAFF. The DNA sequence is given as TGCAGCGTCGTGGACAGGATGAACACTGAAGCTTTCTTT.